The clone carrying this T cell receptor beta chain was recorded many times. This sample is part of a study of T cells after yellow fever vaccination. The CDR3 is 17 residues long. Trimming removed 4 bases from V and 0 bases from J, with 17 bases in between. CDR1 and CDR2 from the germline V gene are SGHRS and YFSETQ. The 5'RACE template-switching step produced TCR cDNA and added a universal primer site and UMIs. One entry per CDR3 protein results from TCRdb running MiXCR on the 5' RACE reads. The sample has a few hundred thousand distinct CDR3 sequences, 3.6% seen once. V and J are TRBV5-1 and TRBJ1-5; D is possibly TRBD1 (6 bases). The source was PBMCs, collected 15 days after the yellow fever booster vaccination. This sequence was found in a man between 18 and 29 years old who received the YFV17D yellow fever vaccine. The chain's CDR3 is CASSRLPGQLSNQPQHF. The CDR3 DNA reads as TGCGCCAGCAGCCGTCTACCAGGACAGCTTAGCAATCAGCCCCAGCATTTT.